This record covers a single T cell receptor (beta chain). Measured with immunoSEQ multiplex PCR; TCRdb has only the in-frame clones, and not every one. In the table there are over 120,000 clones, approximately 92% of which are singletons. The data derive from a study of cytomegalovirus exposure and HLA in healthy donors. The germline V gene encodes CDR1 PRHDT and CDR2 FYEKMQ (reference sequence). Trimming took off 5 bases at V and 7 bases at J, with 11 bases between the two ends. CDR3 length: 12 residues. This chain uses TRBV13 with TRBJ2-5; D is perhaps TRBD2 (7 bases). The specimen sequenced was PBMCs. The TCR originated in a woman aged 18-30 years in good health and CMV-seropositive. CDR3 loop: CASSPGEGTQYF. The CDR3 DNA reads TGTGCCAGCAGCCCAGGGGAGGGGACCCAGTACTTC.